The 6 T cell receptor beta chains below come from one sample, sequenced in a study of spatial heterogeneity in lung cancer. Notes on the study in general: Intratumoral expanded alpha and beta TCR counts were found to track tumor mutation counts.

TCRdb recomputed calls from the 5' RACE reads with MiXCR, one row per CDR3 protein. The sample shows 3,500 to 4,000 distinct CDR3 sequences, 9.4% of them seen only once. These receptors lack a known antigen. Time point of the sample: sample taken at primary tumor resection. The sample here was lung tumor tissue, taken at surgery. These receptors were taken from a male donor with early-stage non-small cell lung cancer.

About this clonotype: One end of the junction fails to match germline, which may point to a read error. The size of this beta chain means little, since it is a stray read in a library made for alpha chains. The chain employs TRBV7-7 and TRBJ2-2, with D possibly matching TRBD2 (5 bases). The CDR3 has 15 residues. Per germline, CDR1 SSHAT and CDR2 FNYEAQ (reference sequence). The DNA for the CDR3 is TGTGCTAGCAGCCCTAATGGACTGGCAGCCGGGGAGCTGTTTTTT. It yields the protein CASSPNGLAAGELFF.

In the case of this clonotype: In a library made to pick up alpha chains, this beta chain is a stray read with a size that means little. V gene TRBV3-1 combines with J gene TRBJ1-4, with D maybe TRBD1 (6 bases). Per germline, CDR1 LGHDT and CDR2 YNNKEL (reference sequence). Trimming removed 2 bases from V and 4 bases from J, with 14 bases in between. This CDR3 contains 16 residues. CDR3 loop: CASSQRKTGFNEKLFF. The DNA of the CDR3 is TGTGCCAGCAGCCAAAGGAAGACAGGCTTTAATGAAAAACTGTTTTTT.

Comment on this clonotype: This beta chain is an off-target read within a library intended for alpha chains, so its frequency means little. This sequence joins TRBV5-4 and TRBJ2-1, with 8 bases matching TRBD2. Germline CDR1 is SGHNT and CDR2 is YYREEE (reference sequence). The ends lost 2 bases at V and 2 bases at J; junction bases unmatched: 6. CDR3 length: 16 amino acids. The CDR3: CASSFLAGKPYNEQFF. As DNA, the CDR3 is TGTGCCAGCAGCTTCTTAGCGGGAAAGCCCTACAATGAGCAGTTCTTC.

This clonotype was recorded at least ten times. This beta chain lies outside the target of a library built for alpha chains; its clone size means little. This chain uses TRBV7-2 with TRBJ2-7, with 8 bases identical to TRBD1. CDR1 and CDR2 (germline): SGHTA, FQGNSA. The CDR3 sequence is 15 residues long. Germline trimming cut 5 bases from V and 0 bases from J; bases unmatched to any gene: 6. The CDR3 spells CASSPRTGNSYEQYF. Written as DNA, the CDR3 is TGTGCCAGCAGCCCAAGGACAGGGAACTCCTACGAGCAGTACTTC.

As to this clonotype: This beta chain is a stray read from a library made for alpha chains; its abundance is not meaningful. The chain is built from TRBV5-1 and TRBJ2-2, with 10 bases matching TRBD1. CDR1 and CDR2 (germline): SGHRS, YFSETQ. The CDR3 length is 16 residues. Losses at the gene ends were 4 bases for V and 4 bases for J; bases not matched to a gene: 7. The CDR3 protein is CASSPPGQGPTGELFF. Here the CDR3 DNA reads TGCGCCAGCAGCCCCCCGGGACAGGGGCCCACCGGGGAGCTGTTTTTT.

About this clonotype: A library prepared for alpha chains yielded this beta chain as an off-target read; its size is of little meaning. The V call is TRBV2, the J call TRBJ2-1, with TRBD2 identical over 11 bases. With 4 bases clipped from V and 3 bases from J, the junction kept 2 bases outside the gene matches. This CDR3 region has 15 residues. Germline V lookup: CDR1 SNHLY, CDR2 FYNNEI. Written as DNA, the CDR3 is TGTGCCAGCAGTGTACTAGCGGGAGACTACAATGAGCAGTTCTTC. Its translation is CASSVLAGDYNEQFF.